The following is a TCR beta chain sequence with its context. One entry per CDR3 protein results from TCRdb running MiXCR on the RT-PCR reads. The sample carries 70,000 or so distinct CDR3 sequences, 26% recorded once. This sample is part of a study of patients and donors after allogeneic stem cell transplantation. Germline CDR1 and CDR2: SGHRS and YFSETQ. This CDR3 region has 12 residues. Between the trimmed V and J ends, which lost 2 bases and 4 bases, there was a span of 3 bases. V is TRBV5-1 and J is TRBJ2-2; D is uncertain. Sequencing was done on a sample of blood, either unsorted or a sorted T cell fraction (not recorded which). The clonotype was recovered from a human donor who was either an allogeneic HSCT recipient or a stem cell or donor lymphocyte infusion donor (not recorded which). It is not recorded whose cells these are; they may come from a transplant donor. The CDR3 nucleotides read TGCGCCAGCAGCTTAATCACCGGGGAGCTGTTTTTT. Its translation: CASSLITGELFF. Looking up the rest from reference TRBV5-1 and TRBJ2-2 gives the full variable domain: KAGVTQTPRYLIKTRGQQVTLSCSPISGHRSVSWYQQTPGQGLQFLFEYFSETQRNKGNFPGRFSGRQFSNSRSEMNVSTLELGDSALYLCASSLITGELFFGEGSRLTVL.